This T cell receptor beta chain was sequenced for a study of blood T cell repertoires in COVID-19. CDR3 size: 14 residues. With 6 bases removed from V and 7 bases from J, the gap between germline ends came to 16 bases. Per the germline V gene, CDR1 is KGHSH and CDR2 is LQKENI. Data came from immunoSEQ multiplex PCR; TCRdb stores just in-frame clones and leaves some out. Of nearly 110,000 clones listed, almost 85% are singletons. This receptor was taken from a human donor in a cohort sampled during active COVID-19. This chain connects TRBV18 to TRBJ2-1; TRBD2 might be the D (5 bases). The sequencing input was peripheral blood. The CDR3 reads CASSPRQRPNEQFF. The CDR3, as DNA: TGTGCCAGCTCCCCCAGGCAGCGGCCGAATGAGCAGTTCTTC.